Given below is one TCR beta chain in context. Its specificity is not known. The template was RNA from unsorted bulk tissue. This non-tumor lung sample came from over 3 cm beyond the tumor edge. The sample originates from a study of tumor and adjacent non-tumor tissue in lung cancer. The overall study: The cohort had around eleven adenocarcinoma, a couple of squamous cell and 1 small cell patients.

Points from the study as a whole: Significantly higher TCR diversity was found in tumor than normal lung.

Three rounds of nested PCR, following a modified ARM-PCR protocol, produced the TCRbeta library. TCRdb fed the multiplex PCR reads into MiXCR, producing one record per CDR3 protein. The sample includes 48,000 or so distinct CDR3 sequences, roughly 60% seen only once; the top ten take roughly 30%. V lost 2 bases and J lost 1; bases outside the gene matches: 9. Germline V gene lookup returns CDR1 MNHNS and CDR2 SASEGT. The CDR3 sequence is 17 residues long. The chain joins TRBV6-1 to TRBJ2-5; TRBD1 matches at 8 bases. This clonotype was obtained from a woman aged 70-85 years with non-small cell lung cancer. Sequenced material: distant non-tumor lung tissue. For the CDR3, the DNA is TGTGCCAGCAGTGAATTGGGGGACAGGTATCTCCAAGAGACCCAGTACTTC. This codes for CASSELGDRYLQETQYF.